This entry describes one T cell receptor beta chain. What it binds is not known. The sample comes from a study of cytomegalovirus exposure and HLA in healthy donors. This CDR3 has 19 amino acids. V lost 4 bases to trimming and J lost 3 bases; unmatched junction nucleotides: 14. Germline V gives CDR1 SGHKS, CDR2 YYEKEE (reference sequence). Broader study findings: Later analysis demonstrated an association between a missense DCLRE1C variant and TCR beta V- and J-gene trimming. The listing of roughly 160 TCR beta chains classed them as cytomegalovirus-associated.

This PCR relied on a set of 60 Vbeta primers and 13 Jbeta primers. Using immunoSEQ multiplex PCR, the repertoire was profiled, and TCRdb retains in-frame clones only, with some absent. Its table records about 130,000 clones. The donors gave bone marrow, and they were healthy. There were likely unrecorded immune exposures, though donors were nominally healthy when sampled. Sequencing was carried out using PBMCs. The sequence was collected from a man aged 18 to 30 in good health and CMV-seronegative. The V call is TRBV5-5, the J call TRBJ2-6, with TRBD1 matching over 9 bases. The CDR3 reads CASSGGPGQGRGGANVLTF. The CDR3 DNA is TGTGCCAGCAGCGGGGGACCGGGACAGGGACGAGGTGGGGCCAACGTCCTGACTTTC.